What follows describes a single TCR beta chain. The sample comes from a study of shared clonotypes between healthy human individuals. Assay used: immunoSEQ multiplex PCR; TCRdb lists only in-frame clones, some missing. The table lists 400,000 to 550,000 clones, roughly 78% of them singletons. Germline V lookup: CDR1 SNHLY, CDR2 FYNNEI. This CDR3 is built from 15 residues. V lost 3 bases to trimming and J lost 5 bases, with 13 bases between them. The material sequenced was PBMCs. This chain links TRBV2 with TRBJ2-2, with TRBD2 as a possible D gene (6 bases). This TCR was sampled from a woman between 40 and 55 years old in good health. Some clones in this sample may be carry-over from other donors' samples. DNA for the CDR3: TGTGCCAGCAGTGATTTTCGGCGGGGAACCGGGGAGCTGTTTTTT. It codes for CASSDFRRGTGELFF.